The present T cell receptor beta chain was sequenced within a study of beta chain features in type 1 diabetes. The study reverse transcribed the entire isolated RNA, so it sequenced expressed TCRB transcripts. TCRdb's copy holds only in-frame clones and misses some; the assay was immunoSEQ multiplex PCR. The table shows 200,000 to 300,000 clones, with 25% to 30% occurring only once. Only one heparinised blood draw was taken per donor, and its volume averaged approximately 120 mL. This sequence originates from a young man in good health. Sequencing input: central memory CD4+ T cells from blood.

The CDR3 sequence is CASSLDETPGAQYF. The CDR3 DNA reads as TGTGCCAGCAGCTTAGACGAGACACCGGGGGCCCAGTACTTC. V usage is TRBV7-6 and J usage is TRBJ2-5, with D maybe TRBD2 (6 bases). The CDR3 runs to 14 residues. From germline, CDR1 is SGHVS and CDR2 FNYEAQ. Trimming shortened V by 1 base and J by 9 bases, and 15 bases separated the two germline ends.